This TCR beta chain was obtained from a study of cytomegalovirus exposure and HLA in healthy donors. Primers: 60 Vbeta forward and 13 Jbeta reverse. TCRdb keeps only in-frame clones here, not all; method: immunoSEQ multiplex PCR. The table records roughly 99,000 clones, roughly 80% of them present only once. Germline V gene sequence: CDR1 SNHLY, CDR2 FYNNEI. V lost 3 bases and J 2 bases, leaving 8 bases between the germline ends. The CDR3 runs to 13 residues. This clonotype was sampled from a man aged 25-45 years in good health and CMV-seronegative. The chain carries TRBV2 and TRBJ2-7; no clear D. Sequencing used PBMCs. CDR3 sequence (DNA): TGTGCCAGCAGTGAGGGCAGTACCTACGAGCAGTACTTC. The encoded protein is CASSEGSTYEQYF.